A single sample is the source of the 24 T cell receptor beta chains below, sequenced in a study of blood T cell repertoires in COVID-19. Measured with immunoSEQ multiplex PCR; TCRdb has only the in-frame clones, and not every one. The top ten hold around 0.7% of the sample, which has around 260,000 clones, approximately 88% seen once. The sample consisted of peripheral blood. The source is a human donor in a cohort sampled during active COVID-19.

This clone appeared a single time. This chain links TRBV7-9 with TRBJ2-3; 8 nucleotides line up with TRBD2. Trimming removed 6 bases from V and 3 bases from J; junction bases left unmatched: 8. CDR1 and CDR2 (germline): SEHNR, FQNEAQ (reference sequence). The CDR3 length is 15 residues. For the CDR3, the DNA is TGTGCCAGCAGTTCCCGCGGGGGGCCTACAGATACGCAGTATTTT. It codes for CASSSRGGPTDTQYF. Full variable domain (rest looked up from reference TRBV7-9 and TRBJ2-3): DTGVSQNPRHKITKRGQNVTFRCDPISEHNRLYWYRQTLGQGPEFLTYFQNEAQLEKSRLLSDRFSAERPKGSFSTLEIQRTEQGDSAMYLCASSSRGGPTDTQYFGPGTRLTVL.

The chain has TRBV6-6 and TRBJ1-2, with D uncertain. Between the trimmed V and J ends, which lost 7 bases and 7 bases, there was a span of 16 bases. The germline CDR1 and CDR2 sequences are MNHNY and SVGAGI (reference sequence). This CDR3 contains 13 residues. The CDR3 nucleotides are TGTGCCAGCACCCCGGAGTCCGCGGGTGGCTACACCTTC. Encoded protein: CASTPESAGGYTF.

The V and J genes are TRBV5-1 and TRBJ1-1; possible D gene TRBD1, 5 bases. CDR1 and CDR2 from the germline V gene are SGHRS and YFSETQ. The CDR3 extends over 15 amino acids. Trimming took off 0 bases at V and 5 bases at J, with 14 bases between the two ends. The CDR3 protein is CASSLGPRGTTEAFF. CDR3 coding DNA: TGCGCCAGCAGCTTGGGTCCGCGGGGGACGACTGAAGCTTTCTTT.

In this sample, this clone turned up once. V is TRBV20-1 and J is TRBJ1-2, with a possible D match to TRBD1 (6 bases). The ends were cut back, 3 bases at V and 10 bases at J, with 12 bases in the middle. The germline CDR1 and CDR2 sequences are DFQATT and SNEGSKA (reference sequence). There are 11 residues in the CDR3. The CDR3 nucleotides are TGCAGTGCTAGTTGGGACATCGACTACACCTTC. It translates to CSASWDIDYTF.

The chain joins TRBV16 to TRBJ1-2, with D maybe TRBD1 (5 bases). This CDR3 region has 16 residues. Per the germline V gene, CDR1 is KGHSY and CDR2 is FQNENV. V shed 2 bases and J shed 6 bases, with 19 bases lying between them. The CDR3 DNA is TGTGCCAGCAGCCAAGAGTACCAGGGAGGCCTGGATGGCTACACCTTC. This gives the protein CASSQEYQGGLDGYTF.

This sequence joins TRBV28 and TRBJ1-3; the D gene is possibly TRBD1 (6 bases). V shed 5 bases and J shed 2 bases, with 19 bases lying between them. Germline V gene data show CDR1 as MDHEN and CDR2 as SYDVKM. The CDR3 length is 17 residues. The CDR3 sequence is CASSLPYREYAGNTIYF. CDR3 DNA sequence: TGTGCCAGCAGTCTACCATACAGGGAATACGCTGGAAACACCATATATTTT.

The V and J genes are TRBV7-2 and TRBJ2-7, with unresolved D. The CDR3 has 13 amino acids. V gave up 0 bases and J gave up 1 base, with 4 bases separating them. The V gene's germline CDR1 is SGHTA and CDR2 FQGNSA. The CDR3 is CASSLAISYEQYF. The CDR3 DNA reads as TGTGCCAGCAGCTTAGCTATTTCCTACGAGCAGTACTTC. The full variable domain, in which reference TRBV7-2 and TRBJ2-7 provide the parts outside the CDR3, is GAGVSQSPSNKVTEKGKDVELRCDPISGHTALYWYRQSLGQGLEFLIYFQGNSAPDKSGLPSDRFSAERTGGSVSTLTIQRTQQEDSAVYLCASSLAISYEQYFGPGTRLTVT.

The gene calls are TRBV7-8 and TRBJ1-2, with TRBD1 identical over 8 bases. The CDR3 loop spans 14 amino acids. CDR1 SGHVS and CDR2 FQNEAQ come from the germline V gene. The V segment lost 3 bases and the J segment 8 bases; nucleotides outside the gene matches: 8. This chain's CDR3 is CASSFQGQGIGYTF. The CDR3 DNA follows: TGTGCCAGCAGCTTTCAAGGACAGGGCATAGGCTACACCTTC.

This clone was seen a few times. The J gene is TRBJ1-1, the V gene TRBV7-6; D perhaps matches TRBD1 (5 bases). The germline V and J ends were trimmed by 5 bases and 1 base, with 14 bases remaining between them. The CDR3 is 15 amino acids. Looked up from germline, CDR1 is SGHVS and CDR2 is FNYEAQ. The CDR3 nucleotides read TGTGCCAGCAGCCATGGAAGGGGAGGGAACACTGAAGCTTTCTTT. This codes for CASSHGRGGNTEAFF.

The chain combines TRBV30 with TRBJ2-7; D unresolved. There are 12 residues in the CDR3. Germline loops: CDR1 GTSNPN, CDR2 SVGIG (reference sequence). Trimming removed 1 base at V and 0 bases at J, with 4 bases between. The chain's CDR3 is CAWSATSYEQYF. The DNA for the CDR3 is TGTGCCTGGAGTGCTACCTCCTACGAGCAGTACTTC.

The CDR3 region is CASSLGQSPYNEQFF. In DNA form, the CDR3 reads TGTGCCAGCAGTTTGGGACAGAGTCCCTACAATGAGCAGTTCTTC. J is TRBJ2-1 and V is TRBV27, with 7 bases lining up with TRBD1. The CDR3 extends over 15 amino acids. Germline V gene lookup returns CDR1 MNHEY and CDR2 SMNVEV (reference sequence). V shed 3 bases, J shed 2 bases, and the junction held 4 bases outside the gene matches.

CDR3 residues: CASRAGTSGYNEQFF. In nucleotides, the CDR3 is TGTGCCAGCAGGGCCGGGACTAGCGGATACAATGAGCAGTTCTTC. This chain connects TRBV3-1 (or the pseudogene TRBV3-2) to TRBJ2-1; 11 bases align to TRBD2. The CDR3 runs 15 residues. Per the germline V gene, CDR1 is LGHDT and CDR2 is YNNKEL (reference sequence). Trimming at V came to 6 bases and at J to 4 bases, leaving 5 bases not matched to a gene.

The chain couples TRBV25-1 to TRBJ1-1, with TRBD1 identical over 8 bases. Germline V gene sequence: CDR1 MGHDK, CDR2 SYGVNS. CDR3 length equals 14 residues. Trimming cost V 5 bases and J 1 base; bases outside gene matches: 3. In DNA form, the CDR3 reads TGTGCCAGCAGTCAGGGGACAGGGAACACTGAAGCTTTCTTT. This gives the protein CASSQGTGNTEAFF.

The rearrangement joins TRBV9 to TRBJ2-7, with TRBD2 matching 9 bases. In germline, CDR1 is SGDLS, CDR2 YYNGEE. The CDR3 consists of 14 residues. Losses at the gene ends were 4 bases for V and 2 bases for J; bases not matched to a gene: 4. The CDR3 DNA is TGTGCCAGCAGCTCAGGACTAGCGCCCTACGAGCAGTACTTC. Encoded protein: CASSSGLAPYEQYF.

CDR3 in amino acids: CASSPPRGQGTQYF. The CDR3 DNA reads as TGTGCCAGCAGTCCTCCCAGGGGCCAGGGAACCCAGTACTTC. This chain links TRBV25-1 with TRBJ2-5; D is possibly TRBD1 (6 bases). This CDR3 contains 14 residues. Per germline, CDR1 MGHDK and CDR2 SYGVNS. V was cut by 5 bases and J by 8 bases, with 18 bases left in between.

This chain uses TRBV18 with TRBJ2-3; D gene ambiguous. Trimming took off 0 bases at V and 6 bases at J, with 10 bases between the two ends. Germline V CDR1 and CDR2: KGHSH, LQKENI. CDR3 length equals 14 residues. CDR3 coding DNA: TGTGCCAGCTCACCACCCACTATCGGGGATACGCAGTATTTT. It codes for CASSPPTIGDTQYF.

The CDR3 bases are TGTGCCAGCAGTTTATCGGGGACTCTAGAGAACACTGAAGCTTTCTTT. Amino acids: CASSLSGTLENTEAFF. The chain links TRBV27 to TRBJ1-1; perhaps TRBD1 as D (5 bases). CDR1 and CDR2 (germline): MNHEY, SMNVEV (reference sequence). Trimming removed 0 bases at V and 1 base at J, with 12 bases between. The CDR3 consists of 16 residues.

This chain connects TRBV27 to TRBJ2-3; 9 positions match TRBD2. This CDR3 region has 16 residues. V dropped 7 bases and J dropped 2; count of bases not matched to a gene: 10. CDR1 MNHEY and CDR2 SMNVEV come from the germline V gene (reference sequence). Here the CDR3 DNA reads TGTGCCAGCATCCCGACTAGCGGAGGTACCACAGATACGCAGTATTTT. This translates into CASIPTSGGTTDTQYF.

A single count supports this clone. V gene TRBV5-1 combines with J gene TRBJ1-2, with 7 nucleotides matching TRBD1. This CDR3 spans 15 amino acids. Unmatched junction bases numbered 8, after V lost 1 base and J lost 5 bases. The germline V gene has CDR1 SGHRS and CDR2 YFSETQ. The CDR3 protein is CASSLSPGTAYGYTF. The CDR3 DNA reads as TGCGCCAGCAGCTTGTCCCCCGGGACAGCGTATGGCTACACCTTC.

CDR3 residues: CASSPGRGQGGGYTF. The CDR3 nucleotides read TGCGCCAGCAGCCCCGGTAGAGGGCAGGGGGGTGGCTACACCTTC. V and J are TRBV4-1 and TRBJ1-2; 7 bases map to TRBD1. V shed 4 bases, J shed 7 bases, and the junction held 12 bases outside the gene matches. This CDR3 comprises 15 residues. Germline CDR1 is MGHRA and CDR2 is YSYEKL.

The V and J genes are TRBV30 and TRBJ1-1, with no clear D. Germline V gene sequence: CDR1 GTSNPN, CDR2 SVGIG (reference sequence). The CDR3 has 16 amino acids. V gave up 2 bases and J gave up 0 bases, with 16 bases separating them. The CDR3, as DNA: TGTGCCTGGAGTACTACCTCCGCGCTCATGAACACTGAAGCTTTCTTT. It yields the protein CAWSTTSALMNTEAFF.

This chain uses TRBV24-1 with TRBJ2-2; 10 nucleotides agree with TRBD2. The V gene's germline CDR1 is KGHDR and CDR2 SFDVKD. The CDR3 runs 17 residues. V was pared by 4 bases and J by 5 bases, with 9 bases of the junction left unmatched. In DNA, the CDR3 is TGTGCCACCAGTGACCCCACTAGCGGGAAGGGTACCGGGGAGCTGTTTTTT. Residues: CATSDPTSGKGTGELFF.

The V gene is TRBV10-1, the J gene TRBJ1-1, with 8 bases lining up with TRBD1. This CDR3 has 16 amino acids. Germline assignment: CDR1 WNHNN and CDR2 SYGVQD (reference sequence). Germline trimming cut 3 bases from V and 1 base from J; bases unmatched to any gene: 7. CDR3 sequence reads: CASSEYADRENTEAFF. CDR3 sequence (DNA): TGCGCCAGCAGTGAATACGCGGACAGGGAGAACACTGAAGCTTTCTTT.

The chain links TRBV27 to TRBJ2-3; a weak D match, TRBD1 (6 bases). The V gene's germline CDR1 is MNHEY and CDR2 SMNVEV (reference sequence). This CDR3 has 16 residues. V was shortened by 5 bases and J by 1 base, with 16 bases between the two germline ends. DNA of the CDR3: TGTGCCAGCAGTCCCCGGGACACAATGGGCACAGATACGCAGTATTTT. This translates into CASSPRDTMGTDTQYF.